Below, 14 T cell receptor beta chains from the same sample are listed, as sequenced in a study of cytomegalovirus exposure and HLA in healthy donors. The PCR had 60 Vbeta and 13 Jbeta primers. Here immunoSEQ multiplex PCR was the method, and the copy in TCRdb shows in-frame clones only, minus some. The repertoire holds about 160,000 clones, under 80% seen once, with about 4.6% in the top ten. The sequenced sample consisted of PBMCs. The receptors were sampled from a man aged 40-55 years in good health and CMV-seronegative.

The CDR3 reads CASSLAGPRTNEKLFF. The CDR3 DNA follows: TGTGCCAGCAGCTTAGCTGGTCCCAGAACTAATGAAAAACTGTTTTTT. This chain uses TRBV7-9 with TRBJ1-4; no reliable D call. CDR1 is SEHNR, CDR2 FQNEAQ, per germline (reference sequence). Deletions cut 0 bases from V and 1 base from J, with 9 bases between. CDR3 length: 16 amino acids.

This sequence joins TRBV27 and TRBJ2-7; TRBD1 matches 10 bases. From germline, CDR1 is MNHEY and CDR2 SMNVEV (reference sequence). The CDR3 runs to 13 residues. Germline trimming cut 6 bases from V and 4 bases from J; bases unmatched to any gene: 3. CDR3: CASRDRGTYEQYF. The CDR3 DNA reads TGTGCCAGCAGGGACAGGGGGACGTACGAGCAGTACTTC.

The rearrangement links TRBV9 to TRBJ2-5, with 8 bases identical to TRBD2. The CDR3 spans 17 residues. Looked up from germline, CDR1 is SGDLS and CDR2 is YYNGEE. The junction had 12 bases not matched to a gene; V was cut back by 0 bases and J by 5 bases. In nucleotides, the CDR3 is TGTGCCAGCAGCGTAGGGGGGGGGACTAGTATTTTGGAGACCCAGTACTTC. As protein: CASSVGGGTSILETQYF.

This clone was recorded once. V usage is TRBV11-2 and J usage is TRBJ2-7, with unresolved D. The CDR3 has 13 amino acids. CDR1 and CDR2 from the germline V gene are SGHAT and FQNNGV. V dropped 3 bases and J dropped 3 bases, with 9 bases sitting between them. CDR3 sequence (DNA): TGTGCCAGCAGCTTTAACTCCAACTACGAGCAGTACTTC. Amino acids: CASSFNSNYEQYF.

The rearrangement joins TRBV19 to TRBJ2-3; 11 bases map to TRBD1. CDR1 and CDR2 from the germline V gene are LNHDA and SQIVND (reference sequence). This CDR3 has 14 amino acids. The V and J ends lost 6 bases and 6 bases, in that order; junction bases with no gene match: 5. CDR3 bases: TGTGCCAGTAGCAGGACAGGGGGCGGGGATACGCAGTATTTT. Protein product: CASSRTGGGDTQYF.

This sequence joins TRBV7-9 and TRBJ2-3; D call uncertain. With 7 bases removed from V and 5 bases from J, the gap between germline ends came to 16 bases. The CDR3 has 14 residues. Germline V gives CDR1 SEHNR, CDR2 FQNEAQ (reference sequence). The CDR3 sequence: CASKKPYRVDTQYF. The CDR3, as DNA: TGTGCCAGCAAAAAGCCTTACCGGGTAGATACGCAGTATTTT.

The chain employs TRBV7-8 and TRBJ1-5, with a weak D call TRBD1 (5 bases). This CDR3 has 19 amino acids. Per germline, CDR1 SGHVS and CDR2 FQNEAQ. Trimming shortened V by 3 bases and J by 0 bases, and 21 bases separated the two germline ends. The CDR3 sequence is CASSLGGRGILSSNQPQHF. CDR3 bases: TGTGCCAGCAGCTTGGGGGGGAGGGGAATTTTATCTAGCAATCAGCCCCAGCATTTT.

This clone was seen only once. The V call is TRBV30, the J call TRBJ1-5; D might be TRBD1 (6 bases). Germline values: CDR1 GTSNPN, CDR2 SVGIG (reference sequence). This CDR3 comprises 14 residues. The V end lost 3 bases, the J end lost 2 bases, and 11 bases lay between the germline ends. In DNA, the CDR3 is TGTGCCTGGAGAGGGGCAGGGGGCAATCAGCCCCAGCATTTT. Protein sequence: CAWRGAGGNQPQHF. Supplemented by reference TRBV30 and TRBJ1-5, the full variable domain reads SQTIHQWPATLVQPVGSPLSLECTVEGTSNPNLYWYRQAAGRGLQLLFYSVGIGQISSEVPQNLSASRPQDRQFILSSKKLLLSDSGFYLCAWRGAGGNQPQHFGDGTRLSIL.

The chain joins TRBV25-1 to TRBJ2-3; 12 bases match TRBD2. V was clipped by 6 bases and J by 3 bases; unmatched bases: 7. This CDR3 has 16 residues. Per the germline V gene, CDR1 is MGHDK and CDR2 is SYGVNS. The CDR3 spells CASSSRTSGETDTQYF. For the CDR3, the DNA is TGTGCCAGCAGCTCCCGGACTAGCGGGGAGACAGATACGCAGTATTTT.

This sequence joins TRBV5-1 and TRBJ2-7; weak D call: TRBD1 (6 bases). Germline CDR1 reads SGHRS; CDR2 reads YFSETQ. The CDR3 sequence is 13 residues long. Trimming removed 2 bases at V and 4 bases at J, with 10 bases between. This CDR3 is CASSFETGYEQYF. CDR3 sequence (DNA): TGCGCCAGCAGCTTTGAGACAGGTTACGAGCAGTACTTC.

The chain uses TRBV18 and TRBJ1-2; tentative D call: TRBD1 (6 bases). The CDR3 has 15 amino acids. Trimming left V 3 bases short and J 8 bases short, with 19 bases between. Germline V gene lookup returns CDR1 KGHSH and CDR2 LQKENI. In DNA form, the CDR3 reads TGTGCCAGCTCACCCCTCAGGGCGCAGGGGCAAGGCTACACCTTC. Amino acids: CASSPLRAQGQGYTF.

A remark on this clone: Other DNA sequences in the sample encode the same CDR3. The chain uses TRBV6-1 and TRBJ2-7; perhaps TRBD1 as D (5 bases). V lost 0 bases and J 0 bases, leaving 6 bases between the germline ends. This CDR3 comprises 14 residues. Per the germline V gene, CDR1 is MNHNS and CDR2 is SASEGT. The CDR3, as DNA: TGTGCCAGCAGTGAAGCAGACAGCTCCTACGAGCAGTACTTC. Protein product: CASSEADSSYEQYF.

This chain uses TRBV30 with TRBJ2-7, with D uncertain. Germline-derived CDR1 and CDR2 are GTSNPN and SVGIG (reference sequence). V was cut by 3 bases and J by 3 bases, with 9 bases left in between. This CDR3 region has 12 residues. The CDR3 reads CAWRRSSYEQYF. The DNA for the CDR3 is TGTGCCTGGAGACGTAGTAGCTACGAGCAGTACTTC.

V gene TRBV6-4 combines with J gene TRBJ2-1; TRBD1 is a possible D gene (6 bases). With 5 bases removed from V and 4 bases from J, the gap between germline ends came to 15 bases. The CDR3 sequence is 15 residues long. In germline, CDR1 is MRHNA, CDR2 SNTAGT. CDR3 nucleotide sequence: TGTGCCAGCAGTCAGGTGGGGGCGTCTTACAATGAGCAGTTCTTC. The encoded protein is CASSQVGASYNEQFF.